These 28 T cell receptor beta chains were sequenced from one sample in a study of blood T cell repertoires in COVID-19. The repertoire was sequenced with immunoSEQ multiplex PCR; TCRdb's copy has only in-frame clones and lacks some. The table has approximately 56,000 clones, roughly 89% seen once. The sample consisted of peripheral blood. The receptor source for this set is a woman aged 55-70 years with COVID-19, enrolled during active disease.

This sequence joins TRBV12-5 and TRBJ1-3; TRBD1 matches 7 bases. The length of the CDR3 is 13 residues. The germline gives CDR1 LGHNT, CDR2 FRNRAP. The V segment lost 6 bases and the J segment 6 bases; nucleotides outside the gene matches: 5. CDR3 nucleotide sequence: TGTGCTAGTGGGACAGGGAGCGAAAACACCATATATTTT. It translates to CASGTGSENTIYF.

The V gene is TRBV6-2 or TRBV6-3, the J gene TRBJ2-7; TRBD2 matches 10 bases. Losses at the gene ends were 2 bases for V and 3 bases for J; bases not matched to a gene: 10. This CDR3 spans 17 amino acids. Germline CDR1 reads MNHEY; CDR2 reads SVGEGT. The DNA of the CDR3 is TGTGCCAGCAGTTACGACGGCCTAGCGGGAGTTTACTACGAGCAGTACTTC. Its protein is CASSYDGLAGVYYEQYF.

The chain combines TRBV7-9 with TRBJ2-7; 9 bases match TRBD2. This CDR3 is built from 15 residues. V trimming: 5 bases; J trimming: 4 bases; junction bases outside the gene matches: 9. Germline CDR1 is SEHNR and CDR2 is FQNEAQ (reference sequence). Here the CDR3 reads CASSPAGAGGYEQYF. The CDR3 nucleotides are TGTGCCAGCAGCCCGGCGGGGGCGGGAGGGTACGAGCAGTACTTC.

This chain connects TRBV7-7 to TRBJ2-5; 8 bases align to TRBD1. There are 15 residues in the CDR3. J gave up 4 bases and V 1 base, and 5 bases lay outside the gene matches. The V gene's germline CDR1 is SSHAT and CDR2 FNYEAQ (reference sequence). As DNA, the CDR3 is TGTGCCAGCAGCTTAGGTTTCAGGGGGCGAGAGACCCAGTACTTC. The encoded protein is CASSLGFRGRETQYF.

The chain carries TRBV6-1 and TRBJ1-3; TRBD1 matches 8 bases. The V gene end was trimmed by 6 bases and the J gene end by 3 bases; junction bases not matched to a gene: 4. Germline CDR1 and CDR2: MNHNS and SASEGT. The CDR3 contains 14 residues. As DNA, the CDR3 is TGTGCCAGCAGCCCCAGGGGGCTTGGAAACACCATATATTTT. As protein: CASSPRGLGNTIYF.

The chain joins TRBV19 to TRBJ2-2; 7 bases align to TRBD1. Germline V gene sequence: CDR1 LNHDA, CDR2 SQIVND (reference sequence). This CDR3 region has 15 residues. V dropped 5 bases and J dropped 1; count of bases not matched to a gene: 4. CDR3 protein: CASSVWTGNTGELFF. In DNA, the CDR3 is TGTGCCAGTAGTGTTTGGACAGGGAACACCGGGGAGCTGTTTTTT.

The chain is built from TRBV30 and TRBJ1-1; possibly TRBD1 for D (5 bases). The CDR3 sequence is 12 residues long. V lost 0 bases and J lost 3, with 5 bases in between. Germline V gene sequence: CDR1 GTSNPN, CDR2 SVGIG (reference sequence). The CDR3 is CAWSVQDTEAFF. The CDR3 bases are TGTGCCTGGAGTGTACAGGACACTGAAGCTTTCTTT.

The chain carries TRBV2 and TRBJ1-2, with D possibly matching TRBD1 (6 bases). The CDR3 length is 15 residues. The germline V gene encodes CDR1 SNHLY and CDR2 FYNNEI. Deletions cut 2 bases from V and 4 bases from J, with 14 bases between. DNA of the CDR3: TGTGCCAGCAGTGAAAGGGAGGGGGGGAGCTATGGCTACACCTTC. Amino acid sequence: CASSEREGGSYGYTF.

The rearrangement uses TRBV5-1 and TRBJ2-7; D may be TRBD1 (5 bases). CDR1 is SGHRS and CDR2 is YFSETQ in the germline V gene. Trimming took 4 bases from V and 2 from J, leaving 13 bases between them. There are 14 residues in the CDR3. This CDR3 is CASSPTDRAYEQYF. The CDR3 bases are TGCGCCAGCAGCCCGACAGACAGAGCCTACGAGCAGTACTTC.

CDR3 bases: TGTGCCAGCAGTTACGCGGGACCCACTAATTCACCCCTCCACTTT. Protein sequence: CASSYAGPTNSPLHF. The rearrangement joins TRBV6-2 or TRBV6-3 to TRBJ1-6; D might be TRBD1 (5 bases). The germline gives CDR1 MNHEY, CDR2 SVGEGT. The CDR3 has 15 amino acids. Trimming cost V 2 bases and J 6 bases, with 11 bases left between them.

V is TRBV19 and J is TRBJ2-1, with D perhaps TRBD1 (5 bases). V was cut by 2 bases and J by 5 bases, with 10 bases left in between. Germline assignment: CDR1 LNHDA and CDR2 SQIVND (reference sequence). This CDR3 contains 14 residues. The CDR3: CASSIQGRNNEQFF. The CDR3 DNA reads as TGTGCCAGTAGTATACAGGGCCGTAACAATGAGCAGTTCTTC.

The J gene is TRBJ2-3, the V gene TRBV28, with TRBD1 matching 7 bases. V was clipped by 4 bases and J by 6 bases; unmatched bases: 10. Per the germline V gene, CDR1 is MDHEN and CDR2 is SYDVKM. CDR3 length: 15 amino acids. CDR3 in amino acids: CASSSPGGRFDTQYF. The CDR3 region has the DNA TGTGCCAGCAGTTCTCCAGGGGGACGGTTCGATACGCAGTATTTT.

This chain uses TRBV28 with TRBJ1-2; D gene uncertain. The CDR3 consists of 14 residues. Germline lookup yields CDR1 MDHEN and CDR2 SYDVKM. V was shortened by 7 bases and J by 8 bases, with 20 bases between the two germline ends. Written as DNA, the CDR3 is TGTGCCAGCATCTCGGCAGGTACCTTAATAGGCTACACCTTC. Residues: CASISAGTLIGYTF.

This chain connects TRBV9 to TRBJ1-2; possible D gene TRBD1, 6 bases. The CDR3 has 13 residues. Germline lookup yields CDR1 SGDLS and CDR2 YYNGEE. V was trimmed by 0 bases and J by 6 bases, leaving 9 bases between them. This chain's CDR3 is CASSVAYRDGYTF. The CDR3 coding sequence is TGTGCCAGCAGCGTAGCTTACAGGGATGGCTACACCTTC.

This chain links TRBV9 with TRBJ2-1, with TRBD2 matching 8 bases. The ends lost 7 bases at V and 6 bases at J; junction bases unmatched: 9. The germline V gene has CDR1 SGDLS and CDR2 YYNGEE. The CDR3 length is 14 residues. This CDR3 is CASGAGGGFNEQFF. In nucleotides, the CDR3 is TGTGCCAGCGGAGCCGGGGGGGGATTCAATGAGCAGTTCTTC.

The genes are TRBV7-8 and TRBJ1-2; no clear D. The germline V gene has CDR1 SGHVS and CDR2 FQNEAQ. The length of the CDR3 is 15 residues. Trimming cost V 2 bases and J 3 bases, with 13 bases left between them. CDR3 protein: CASSLLGGPDYGYTF. The CDR3 DNA is TGTGCCAGCAGCTTATTGGGAGGTCCGGACTATGGCTACACCTTC.

This clone was detected only once. The gene calls are TRBV6-6 and TRBJ1-2; 7 bases agree with TRBD1. The V gene end was trimmed by 8 bases and the J gene end by 3 bases; junction bases not matched to a gene: 9. The CDR3 loop spans 14 amino acids. In germline, CDR1 is MNHNY, CDR2 SVGAGI (reference sequence). In DNA form, the CDR3 reads TGTGCCAGCCAACAGGGGCAAATGGACTATGGCTACACCTTC. As protein: CASQQGQMDYGYTF.

This chain links TRBV5-6 with TRBJ2-7, with D perhaps matching TRBD2 (5 bases). Germline assignment: CDR1 SGHDT and CDR2 YYEEEE. The ends were cut back, 5 bases at V and 3 bases at J, with 12 bases in the middle. The CDR3 runs 13 residues. The CDR3 region is CASSRLSGYEQYF. CDR3 coding DNA: TGTGCCAGCAGTCGCCTGAGCGGCTACGAGCAGTACTTC.

This clone showed up just once. The chain employs TRBV10-3 and TRBJ2-2; TRBD1 matches at 11 bases. The V and J ends lost 6 bases and 1 base, in that order; junction bases with no gene match: 4. The CDR3 is 16 amino acids. The germline V gene has CDR1 ENHRY and CDR2 SYGVKD. The CDR3 loop reads CAISKGQGVNTGELFF. As DNA, the CDR3 is TGTGCCATCAGCAAGGGACAGGGGGTGAACACCGGGGAGCTGTTTTTT.

The V and J genes are TRBV6-2 or TRBV6-3 and TRBJ1-2, with no clear D. Trimming took 6 bases from V and 4 from J, leaving 12 bases between them. The CDR3 runs 13 residues. CDR1 and CDR2 (germline): MNHEY, SVGEGT. The CDR3 region is CASSLSEAYGYTF. The CDR3 nucleotides are TGTGCCAGCAGCCTATCAGAGGCCTATGGCTACACCTTC.

The rearrangement joins TRBV7-2 to TRBJ2-1; 8 bases match TRBD2. This CDR3 contains 17 residues. V trimming: 5 bases; J trimming: 6 bases; junction bases outside the gene matches: 15. Germline V lookup: CDR1 SGHTA, CDR2 FQGNSA. The CDR3 sequence is CASSPGGGGSRPNEQFF. The CDR3 DNA reads TGTGCCAGCAGCCCCGGGGGGGGCGGGAGTCGGCCCAATGAGCAGTTCTTC.

The V gene is TRBV20-1, the J gene TRBJ2-1, with D unresolved. This CDR3 has 11 amino acids. V dropped 6 bases and J dropped 9 bases, with 12 bases sitting between them. The germline gives CDR1 DFQATT, CDR2 SNEGSKA (reference sequence). CDR3 coding DNA: TGCAGTGCCCCTACTGCCGGTGAGCAGTTCTTC. Translated: CSAPTAGEQFF.

This clone has a single count. This chain joins TRBV7-2 and TRBJ2-5; TRBD1 is a possible D gene (6 bases). The length of the CDR3 is 16 residues. Trimming took 0 bases from V and 5 from J, leaving 16 bases between them. The germline gives CDR1 SGHTA, CDR2 FQGNSA. CDR3 sequence reads: CASSLAFGGASETQYF. As DNA, the CDR3 is TGTGCCAGCAGCTTAGCGTTTGGGGGCGCAAGCGAGACCCAGTACTTC.

CDR3 sequence (DNA): TGTGCCAGCAGCCAAGATCTGGCGGGGGGACTCTACAATGAGCAGTTCTTC. Protein product: CASSQDLAGGLYNEQFF. The rearrangement uses TRBV3-1 (or the pseudogene TRBV3-2) and TRBJ2-1; TRBD2 matches at 8 bases. Germline V gene lookup returns CDR1 LGHDT and CDR2 YNNKEL (reference sequence). V gave up 0 bases and J gave up 3 bases; unmatched junction bases: 7. The CDR3 totals 17 residues.

The gene calls are TRBV7-2 and TRBJ1-5, with D unresolved. Germline-derived CDR1 and CDR2 are SGHTA and FQGNSA. Trimming left V 4 bases short and J 6 bases short, with 10 bases between. This CDR3 is 13 amino acids long. This CDR3 is CASSSGSVQPQHF. The DNA for the CDR3 is TGTGCCAGCAGCTCGGGGTCAGTTCAGCCCCAGCATTTT. Full variable domain (rest looked up from reference TRBV7-2 and TRBJ1-5): GAGVSQSPSNKVTEKGKDVELRCDPISGHTALYWYRQSLGQGLEFLIYFQGNSAPDKSGLPSDRFSAERTGGSVSTLTIQRTQQEDSAVYLCASSSGSVQPQHFGDGTRLSIL.

This clone showed up just once. This chain links TRBV7-2 with TRBJ1-5, with a possible D match to TRBD1 (5 bases). The CDR3 is made up of 15 amino acids. Germline loops: CDR1 SGHTA, CDR2 FQGNSA. Trimming removed 3 bases from V and 5 bases from J, with 14 bases in between. CDR3 sequence: CASSLGGRGHQPQHF. The CDR3 DNA reads as TGTGCCAGCAGCTTGGGGGGGAGGGGCCATCAGCCCCAGCATTTT.

The CDR3 DNA sequence: TGCGCCAGCAGCTTCGGGACTAGCGAATACACAGATACGCAGTATTTT. Encoded protein: CASSFGTSEYTDTQYF. The gene calls are TRBV5-1 and TRBJ2-3; TRBD2 matches 10 bases. The V and J ends lost 2 bases and 2 bases, in that order; junction bases with no gene match: 5. CDR3 length equals 16 residues. The V gene's germline CDR1 is SGHRS and CDR2 YFSETQ.

The rearrangement links TRBV30 to TRBJ2-1, with D possibly TRBD2 on 6 matching bases. Germline CDR1 is GTSNPN and CDR2 is SVGIG (reference sequence). The CDR3 contains 12 residues. V lost 0 bases and J 12 bases, leaving 12 bases between the germline ends. This chain's CDR3 is CAWSVGLQVQFF. The CDR3, as DNA: TGTGCCTGGAGTGTGGGACTCCAGGTGCAGTTCTTC.